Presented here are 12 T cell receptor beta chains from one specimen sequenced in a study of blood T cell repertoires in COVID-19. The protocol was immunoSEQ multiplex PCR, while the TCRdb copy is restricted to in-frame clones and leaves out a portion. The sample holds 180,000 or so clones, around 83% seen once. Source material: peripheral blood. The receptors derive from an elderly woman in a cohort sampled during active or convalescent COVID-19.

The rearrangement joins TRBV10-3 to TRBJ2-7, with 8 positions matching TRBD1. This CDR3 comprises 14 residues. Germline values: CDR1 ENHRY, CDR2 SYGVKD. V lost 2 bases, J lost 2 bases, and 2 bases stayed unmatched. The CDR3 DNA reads TGTGCCATCAGTGAGGGGACAGGACCCTACGAGCAGTACTTC. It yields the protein CAISEGTGPYEQYF.

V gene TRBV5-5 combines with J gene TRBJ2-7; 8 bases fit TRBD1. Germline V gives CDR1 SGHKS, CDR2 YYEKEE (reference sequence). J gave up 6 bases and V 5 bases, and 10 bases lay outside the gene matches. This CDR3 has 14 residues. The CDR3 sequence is CASRPSGGSGEQYV. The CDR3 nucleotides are TGTGCCAGCAGGCCCTCAGGGGGCTCTGGCGAGCAGTACGTC.

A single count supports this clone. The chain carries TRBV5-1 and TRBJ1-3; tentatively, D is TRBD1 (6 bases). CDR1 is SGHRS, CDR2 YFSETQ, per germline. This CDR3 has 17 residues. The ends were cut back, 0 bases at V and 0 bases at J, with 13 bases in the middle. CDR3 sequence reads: CASSLGQDQRSGNTIYF. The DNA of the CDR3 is TGCGCCAGCAGCTTGGGACAGGACCAACGCTCTGGAAACACCATATATTTT. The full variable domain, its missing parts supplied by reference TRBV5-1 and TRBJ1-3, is KAGVTQTPRYLIKTRGQQVTLSCSPISGHRSVSWYQQTPGQGLQFLFEYFSETQRNKGNFPGRFSGRQFSNSRSEMNVSTLELGDSALYLCASSLGQDQRSGNTIYFGEGSWLTVV.

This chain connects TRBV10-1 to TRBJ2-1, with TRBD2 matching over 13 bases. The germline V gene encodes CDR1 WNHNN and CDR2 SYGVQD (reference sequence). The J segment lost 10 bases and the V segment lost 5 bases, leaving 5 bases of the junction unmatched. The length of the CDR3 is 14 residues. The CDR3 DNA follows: TGCGCCAGCAGTACTAGCGGGAGGGCGGTCGAGCAGTTCTTC. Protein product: CASSTSGRAVEQFF.

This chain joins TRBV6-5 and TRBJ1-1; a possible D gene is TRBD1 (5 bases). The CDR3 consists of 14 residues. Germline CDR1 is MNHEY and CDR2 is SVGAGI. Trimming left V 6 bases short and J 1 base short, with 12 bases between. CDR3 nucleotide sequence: TGTGCCAGCAGAGTCGCGGGGCAGAACACTGAAGCTTTCTTT. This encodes CASRVAGQNTEAFF.

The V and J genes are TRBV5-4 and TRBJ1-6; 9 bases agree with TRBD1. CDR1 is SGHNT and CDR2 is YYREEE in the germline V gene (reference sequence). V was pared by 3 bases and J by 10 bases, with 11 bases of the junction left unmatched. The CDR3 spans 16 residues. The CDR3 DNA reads TGTGCCAGCAGCTCTTCAACAGGGGGCGCCGGATCACCCCTCCACTTT. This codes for CASSSSTGGAGSPLHF.

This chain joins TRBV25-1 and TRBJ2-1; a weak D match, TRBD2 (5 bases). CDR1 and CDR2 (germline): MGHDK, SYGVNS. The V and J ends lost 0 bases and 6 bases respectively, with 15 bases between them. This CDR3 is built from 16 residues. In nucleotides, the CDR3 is TGTGCCAGCAGTGAATATCGGCAGGACTCCGGCAATGAGCAGTTCTTC. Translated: CASSEYRQDSGNEQFF.

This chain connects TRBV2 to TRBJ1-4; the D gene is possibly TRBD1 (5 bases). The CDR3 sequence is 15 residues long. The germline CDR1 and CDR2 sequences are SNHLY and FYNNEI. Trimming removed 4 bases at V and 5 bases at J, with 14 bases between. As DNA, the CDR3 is TGTGCCAGCAGTGCCCAGGGTCGGGGGAATGAAAAACTGTTTTTT. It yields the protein CASSAQGRGNEKLFF.

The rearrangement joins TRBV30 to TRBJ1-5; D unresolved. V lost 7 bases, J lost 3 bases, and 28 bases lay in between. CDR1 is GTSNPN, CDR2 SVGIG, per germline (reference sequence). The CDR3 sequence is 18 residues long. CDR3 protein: CAYRGSDQDGVTNQPQHF. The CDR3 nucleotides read TGTGCCTACCGAGGGAGCGACCAAGATGGTGTCACCAATCAGCCCCAGCATTTT.

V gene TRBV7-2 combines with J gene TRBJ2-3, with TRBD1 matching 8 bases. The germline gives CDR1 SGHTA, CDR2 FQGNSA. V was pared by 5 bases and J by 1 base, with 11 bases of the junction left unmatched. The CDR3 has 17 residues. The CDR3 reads CASSKWGRGPGTDTQYF. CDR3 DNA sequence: TGTGCCAGCAGCAAATGGGGCAGGGGGCCCGGCACAGATACGCAGTATTTT.

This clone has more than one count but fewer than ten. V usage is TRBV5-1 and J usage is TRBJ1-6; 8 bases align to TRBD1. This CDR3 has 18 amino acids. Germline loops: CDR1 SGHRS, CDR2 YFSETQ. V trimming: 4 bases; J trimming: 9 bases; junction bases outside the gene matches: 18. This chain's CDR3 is CASSRGGPGQGSGSPLHF. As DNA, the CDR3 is TGCGCCAGCAGCCGGGGTGGCCCCGGACAGGGCAGTGGTTCACCCCTCCACTTT.

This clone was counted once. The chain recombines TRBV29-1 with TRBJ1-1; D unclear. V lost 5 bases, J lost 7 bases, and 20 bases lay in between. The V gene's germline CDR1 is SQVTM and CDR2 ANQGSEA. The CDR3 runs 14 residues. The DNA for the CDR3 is TGCAGCGTTTTAATAAATAGGCCCTCGGGTGAAGCTTTCTTT. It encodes CSVLINRPSGEAFF.